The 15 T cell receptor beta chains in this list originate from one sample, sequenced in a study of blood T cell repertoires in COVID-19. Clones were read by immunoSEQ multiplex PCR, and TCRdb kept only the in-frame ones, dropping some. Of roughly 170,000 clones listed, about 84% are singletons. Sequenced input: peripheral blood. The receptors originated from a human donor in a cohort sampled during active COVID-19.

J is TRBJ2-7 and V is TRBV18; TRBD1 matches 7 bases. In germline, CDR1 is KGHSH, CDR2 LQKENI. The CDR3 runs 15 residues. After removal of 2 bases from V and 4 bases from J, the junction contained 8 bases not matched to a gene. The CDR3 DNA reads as TGTGCCAGCTCACCAAGGACAGGTTCGTCGTACGAGCAGTACTTC. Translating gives CASSPRTGSSYEQYF.

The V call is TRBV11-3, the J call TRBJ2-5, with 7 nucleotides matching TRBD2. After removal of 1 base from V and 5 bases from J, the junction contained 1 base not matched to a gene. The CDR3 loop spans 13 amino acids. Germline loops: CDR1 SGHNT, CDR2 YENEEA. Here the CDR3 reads CASSLGRGETQYF. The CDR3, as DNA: TGTGCCAGCAGCTTAGGGCGGGGGGAGACCCAGTACTTC.

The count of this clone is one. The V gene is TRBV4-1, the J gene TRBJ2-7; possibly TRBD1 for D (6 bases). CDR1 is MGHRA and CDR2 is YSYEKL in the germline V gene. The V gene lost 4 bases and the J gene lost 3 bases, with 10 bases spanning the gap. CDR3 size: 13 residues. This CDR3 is CASSLGGGYEQYF. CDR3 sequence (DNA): TGCGCCAGCAGCCTTGGGGGCGGCTACGAGCAGTACTTC.

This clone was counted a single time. CDR3 loop: CASGLQTDRGNQPQHF. As DNA, the CDR3 is TGTGCTAGTGGTTTGCAAACCGATCGGGGCAATCAGCCCCAGCATTTT. This chain uses TRBV12-5 with TRBJ1-5; D is ambiguous. Trimming stripped 2 bases from V and 2 bases from J, with 13 bases between. Per the germline V gene, CDR1 is LGHNT and CDR2 is FRNRAP. This CDR3 comprises 16 residues.

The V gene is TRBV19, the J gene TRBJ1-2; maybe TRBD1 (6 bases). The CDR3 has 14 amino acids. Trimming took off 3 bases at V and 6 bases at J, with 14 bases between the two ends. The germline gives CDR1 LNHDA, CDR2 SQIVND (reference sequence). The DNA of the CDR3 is TGTGCCAGTAGTATCGGGGGGCAGACTGATGGCTACACCTTC. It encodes CASSIGGQTDGYTF.

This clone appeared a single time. CDR3 bases: TGTGCCAGCAGCTTAGGGGGACTAGCGTATACGCAGTATTTT. This codes for CASSLGGLAYTQYF. V is TRBV7-2 and J is TRBJ2-3, with 10 bases that match TRBD2. This CDR3 spans 14 amino acids. V lost 1 base to trimming and J lost 7 bases; unmatched junction nucleotides: 2. CDR1 SGHTA and CDR2 FQGNSA come from the germline V gene.

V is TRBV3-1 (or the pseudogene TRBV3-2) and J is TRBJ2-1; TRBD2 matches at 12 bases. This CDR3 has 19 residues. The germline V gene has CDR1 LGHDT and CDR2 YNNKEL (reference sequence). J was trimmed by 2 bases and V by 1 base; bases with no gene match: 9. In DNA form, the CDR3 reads TGTGCCAGCAGCCAAGGAGGACTAGCGGGAACGAGGGCCTACAATGAGCAGTTCTTC. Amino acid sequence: CASSQGGLAGTRAYNEQFF.

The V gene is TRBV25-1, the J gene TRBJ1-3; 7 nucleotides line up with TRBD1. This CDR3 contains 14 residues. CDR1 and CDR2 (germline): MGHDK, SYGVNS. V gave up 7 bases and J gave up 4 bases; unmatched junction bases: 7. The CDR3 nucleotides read TGTGCCAGCACCAGGACAGGCCGGGGAAACACCATATATTTT. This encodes CASTRTGRGNTIYF.

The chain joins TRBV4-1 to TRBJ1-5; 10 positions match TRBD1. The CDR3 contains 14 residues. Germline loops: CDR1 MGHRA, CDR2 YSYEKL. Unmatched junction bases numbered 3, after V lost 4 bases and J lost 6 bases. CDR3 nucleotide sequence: TGCGCCAGCAGCCCTCGGACAGGGGGTCAGCCCCAGCATTTT. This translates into CASSPRTGGQPQHF.

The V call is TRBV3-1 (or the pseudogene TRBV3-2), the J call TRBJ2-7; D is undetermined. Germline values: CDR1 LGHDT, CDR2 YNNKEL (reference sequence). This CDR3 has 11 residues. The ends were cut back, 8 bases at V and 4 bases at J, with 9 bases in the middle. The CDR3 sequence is CASGRIYEQYF. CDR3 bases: TGTGCCAGCGGCAGGATTTACGAGCAGTACTTC.

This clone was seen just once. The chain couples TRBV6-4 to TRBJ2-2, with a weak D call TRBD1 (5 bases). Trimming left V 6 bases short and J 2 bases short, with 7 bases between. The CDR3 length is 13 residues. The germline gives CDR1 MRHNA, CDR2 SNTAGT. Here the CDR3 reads CASSRVNTGELFF. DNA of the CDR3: TGTGCCAGCAGCAGGGTAAACACCGGGGAGCTGTTTTTT.

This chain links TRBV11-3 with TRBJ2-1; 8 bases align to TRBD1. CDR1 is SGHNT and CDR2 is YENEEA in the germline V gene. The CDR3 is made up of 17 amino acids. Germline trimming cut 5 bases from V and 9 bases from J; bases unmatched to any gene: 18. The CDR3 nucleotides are TGTGCCAGCAGCGGCAGATCAGGGGGCACCGACCCCCCTGAGCAGTTCTTC. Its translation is CASSGRSGGTDPPEQFF.

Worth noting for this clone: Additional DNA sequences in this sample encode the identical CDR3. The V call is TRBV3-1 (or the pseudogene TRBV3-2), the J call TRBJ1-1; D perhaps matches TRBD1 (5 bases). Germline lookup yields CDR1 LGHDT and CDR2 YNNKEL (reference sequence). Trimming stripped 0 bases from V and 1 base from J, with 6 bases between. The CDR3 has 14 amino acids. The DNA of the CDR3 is TGTGCCAGCAGCCAAGACGGACAGAACACTGAAGCTTTCTTT. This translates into CASSQDGQNTEAFF.

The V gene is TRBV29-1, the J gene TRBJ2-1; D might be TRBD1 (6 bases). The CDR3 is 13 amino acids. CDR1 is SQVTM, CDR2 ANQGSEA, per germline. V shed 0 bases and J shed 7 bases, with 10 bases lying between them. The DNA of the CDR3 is TGCAGCGTTGAAGACCAACAGGGAAATGAGCAGTTCTTC. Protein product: CSVEDQQGNEQFF.

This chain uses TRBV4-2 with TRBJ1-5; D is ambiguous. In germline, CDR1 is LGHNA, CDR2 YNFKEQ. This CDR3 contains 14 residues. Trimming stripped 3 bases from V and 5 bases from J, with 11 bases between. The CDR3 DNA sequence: TGTGCCAGCAGCCATGCCCTACGGGATCAGCCCCAGCATTTT. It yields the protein CASSHALRDQPQHF.